This TCR beta chain was captured by sequencing in a study of human T cells and chemical hapten exposure (TCRdb year 2021). Regarding the study in general: The libraries were sequenced as a pool, and the TCR yield per sample differed mostly because of small variations in library volumes within the pool. This study followed changes in the peripheral blood TCR repertoire in vivo during primary and secondary sensitization of alopecia patients to the hapten diphenylcyclopropenone (DPC). From each blood RNA sample, both TCR alpha and TCR beta chains were sequenced.

The intended sense of this specimen's time point label: healthy volunteer bleed at 6 weeks. Total RNA was isolated from unfractionated whole blood collected in Tempus Blood RNA tubes. Four or five healthy volunteers were used as TCR sequencing controls and were bled at day 0, 2 weeks and 6 weeks. The full study reports these points: DPC sensitization did not change how many TCRs were above 1 in 1000 frequency, and no evidence was found of alterations in global repertoire structure. After repeated subsampling, changes were observed in the strength of the expansion versus patch-test correlation and in the threshold at which the correlation became significant.

This clonotype showed up many times. Its antigen is currently not known. Within one base of it there is no much larger clone, and no base qualities were kept. Libraries were constructed by RACE. Sequencing instrument: NextSeq 500. Library preparation attached unique molecular identifiers to individual cDNA molecules for quantitative, reproducible TCR counting. As for the original processing: The median number of TCRs per sample was roughly 98,000, ranging from 23,224 to 690,600. V, J and CDR3 annotation of the TCR reads was carried out using the Decombinator software suite. For the PS versus PT1 abundance plots, all samples were subsampled to the same number of TCRs (28,000). TCRs were defined as expanded if absent before sensitization and observed at least eight times at the 2-week time point. TCRdb reanalyzed the raw reads on its own, using fastp at Q25 for trimming and MiXCR for clone calling, and kept in-frame beta chains. Under each unique CDR3 protein, matching rows form one entry showing the most common genes and DNA. The V and J calls shown here were made by TCRdb, not taken from the authors' results. The sample has tens of thousands of distinct CDR3 sequences on record, around 8.7% of them singletons. In total, the top ten clones hold around 1.4% of the sample.

V is reduced by 3 bases and J by 9 bases, leaving a spacing of 17 bases between them. Inclusive of the bounding cysteine and phenylalanine, the CDR3 is 14 residues long. The kept DNA is CDR3 alone, 42 bases in frame from the first base. CDR1 is given as MNHNS and CDR2 as SASEGT, both from the germline V gene. The V and J segments used are TRBV6-1 and TRBJ2-5; the D segment could be TRBD1, given 5 matching bases. What was sequenced was whole blood. This TCR derives from a male donor in good health. Some clones in this sample may be carry-over from other donors' samples. The CDR3 protein sequence reads: CASSDQGTSESQYF. The nucleotides read TGTGCCAGCAGTGATCAGGGTACCTCGGAGTCCCAGTACTTC.